These 2 T cell receptor beta chains originate from one sample sequenced in a study of PD-L1 blockade in urothelial cancer. Produced via immunoSEQ multiplex PCR; TCRdb's table is partial and in-frame only. The sample includes about 84,000 clones, around 76% seen only once; the top ten take more than 8%. The sample here was PBMCs, taken around atezolizumab (anti-PD-L1) treatment. These receptors all stem from a man in his 70s with urothelial cancer.

This sequence joins TRBV5-1 and TRBJ2-5; perhaps TRBD1 as D (6 bases). This CDR3 contains 14 residues. V dropped 0 bases and J dropped 3 bases, with 9 bases sitting between them. Germline V gives CDR1 SGHRS, CDR2 YFSETQ. CDR3 amino acids: CASSLVAGEETQYF. As DNA, the CDR3 is TGCGCCAGCAGCTTGGTGGCAGGGGAAGAGACCCAGTACTTC.

The rearrangement links TRBV5-1 to TRBJ2-6, with D possibly being TRBD2 (5 bases). Germline assignment: CDR1 SGHRS and CDR2 YFSETQ. Trimming left V 3 bases short and J 2 bases short, with 9 bases between. CDR3 length equals 15 residues. CDR3 sequence reads: CASSSAGAGANVLTF. The DNA of the CDR3 is TGCGCCAGCAGCTCGGCCGGGGCTGGGGCCAACGTCCTGACTTTC.